The present TCR beta chain was sequenced within a study of shared clonotypes between healthy human individuals. Study-level information: Donors had three CD4 naive, three CD4 memory, two CD8 naive and one CD8 memory plate apiece. Findings and caveats of the study: An expected dependence of interdonor clonotype sharing on sequencing depth was noted.

Sequencing was performed with immunoSEQ multiplex PCR; in TCRdb, only in-frame clones are kept and a portion is missing. The repertoire holds about 820,000 clones, with 85% to 95% as singletons. CD45RO negativity and positive selection for CCR7 defined naive CD8 cells, a population that excluded terminally differentiated effector memory CD45RA+ cells. A note on this clone: The antigen is not known.

V shed 11 bases, J shed 5 bases, and the junction held 14 bases outside the gene matches. The CDR3 consists of 14 residues. The germline gives CDR1 SGHAT, CDR2 FQNNGV. The chain is built from TRBV11-2 and TRBJ2-7; TRBD1 matches at 8 bases. This TCR derives from a young man in good health. The sequenced sample consisted of naive CD8+ T cells sorted from blood. The CDR3 is CAGRRGRHSNEQYF. As DNA, the CDR3 is TGTGCCGGCCGCAGGGGGCGGCATTCGAACGAGCAGTACTTC.